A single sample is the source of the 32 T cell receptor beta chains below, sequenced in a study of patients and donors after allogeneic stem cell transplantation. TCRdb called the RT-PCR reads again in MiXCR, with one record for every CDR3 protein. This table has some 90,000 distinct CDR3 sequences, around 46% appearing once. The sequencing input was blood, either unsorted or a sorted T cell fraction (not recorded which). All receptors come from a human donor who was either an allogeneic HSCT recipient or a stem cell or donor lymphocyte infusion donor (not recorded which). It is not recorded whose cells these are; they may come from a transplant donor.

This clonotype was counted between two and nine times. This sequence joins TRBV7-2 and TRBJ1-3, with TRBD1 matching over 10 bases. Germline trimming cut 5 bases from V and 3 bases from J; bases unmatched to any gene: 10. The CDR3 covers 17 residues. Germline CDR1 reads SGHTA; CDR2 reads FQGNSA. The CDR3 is CASSSGTGALFGNTIYF. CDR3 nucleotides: TGTGCCAGCAGCAGCGGGACAGGGGCTCTCTTTGGAAACACCATATATTTT.

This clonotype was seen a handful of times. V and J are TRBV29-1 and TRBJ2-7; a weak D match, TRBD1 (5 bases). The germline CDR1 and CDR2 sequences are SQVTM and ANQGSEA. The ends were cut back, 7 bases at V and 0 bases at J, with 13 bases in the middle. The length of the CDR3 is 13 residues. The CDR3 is CSGIQGSSYEQYF. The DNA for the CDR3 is TGCAGCGGAATCCAGGGAAGCTCCTACGAGCAGTACTTC.

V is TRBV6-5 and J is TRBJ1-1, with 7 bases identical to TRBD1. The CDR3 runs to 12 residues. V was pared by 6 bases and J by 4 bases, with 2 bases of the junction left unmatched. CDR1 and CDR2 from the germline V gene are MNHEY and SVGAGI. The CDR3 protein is CASRGQFTEAFF. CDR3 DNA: TGTGCCAGCAGGGGACAGTTCACTGAAGCTTTCTTT.

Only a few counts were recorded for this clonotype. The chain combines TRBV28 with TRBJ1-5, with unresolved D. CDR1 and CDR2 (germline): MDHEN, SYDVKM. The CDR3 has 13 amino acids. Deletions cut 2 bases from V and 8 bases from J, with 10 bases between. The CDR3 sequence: CASSLPGGEPQHF. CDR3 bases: TGTGCCAGCAGTTTACCGGGTGGGGAGCCCCAGCATTTT.

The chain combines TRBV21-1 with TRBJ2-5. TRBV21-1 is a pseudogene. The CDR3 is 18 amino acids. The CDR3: CASSKDGYDGSKGETQYF. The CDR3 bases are TGTGCCAGCAGCAAGGACGGGTACGATGGGTCGAAGGGAGAGACCCAGTACTTC.

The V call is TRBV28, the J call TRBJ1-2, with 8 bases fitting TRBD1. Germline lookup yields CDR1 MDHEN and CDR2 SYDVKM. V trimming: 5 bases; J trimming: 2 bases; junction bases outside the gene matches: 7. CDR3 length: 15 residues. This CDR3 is CASSPRTGPNYGYTF. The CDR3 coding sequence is TGTGCCAGCAGTCCACGGACAGGGCCGAACTATGGCTACACCTTC.

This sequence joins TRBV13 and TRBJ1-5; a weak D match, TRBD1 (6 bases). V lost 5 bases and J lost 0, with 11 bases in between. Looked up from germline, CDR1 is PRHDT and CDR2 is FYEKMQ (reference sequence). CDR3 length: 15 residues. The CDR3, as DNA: TGTGCCAGCAGCACCTACAGGGATAGCAATCAGCCCCAGCATTTT. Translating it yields CASSTYRDSNQPQHF. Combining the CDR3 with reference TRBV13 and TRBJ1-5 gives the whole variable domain AAGVIQSPRHLIKEKRETATLKCYPIPRHDTVYWYQQGPGQDPQFLISFYEKMQSDKGSIPDRFSAQQFSDYHSELNMSSLELGDSALYFCASSTYRDSNQPQHFGDGTRLSIL.

The CDR3 DNA follows: TGTGCCAGCAGCGGGGACAGCTCTGGAAACACCATATATTTT. Translation gives CASSGDSSGNTIYF. The genes are TRBV9 and TRBJ1-3; 7 nucleotides agree with TRBD1. The V gene end was trimmed by 3 bases and the J gene end by 0 bases; junction bases not matched to a gene: 0. The CDR3 sequence is 14 residues long. The germline V gene encodes CDR1 SGDLS and CDR2 YYNGEE. Together with reference TRBV9 and TRBJ1-3, the CDR3 gives the full variable domain: DSGVTQTPKHLITATGQRVTLRCSPRSGDLSVYWYQQSLDQGLQFLIQYYNGEERAKGNILERFSAQQFPDLHSELNLSSLELGDSALYFCASSGDSSGNTIYFGEGSWLTVV.

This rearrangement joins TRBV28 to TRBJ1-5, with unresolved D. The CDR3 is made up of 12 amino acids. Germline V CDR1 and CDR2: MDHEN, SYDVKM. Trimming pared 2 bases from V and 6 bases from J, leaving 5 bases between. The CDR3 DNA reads TGTGCCAGCAGTTTAAATCTTCAGCCCCAGCATTTT. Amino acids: CASSLNLQPQHF.

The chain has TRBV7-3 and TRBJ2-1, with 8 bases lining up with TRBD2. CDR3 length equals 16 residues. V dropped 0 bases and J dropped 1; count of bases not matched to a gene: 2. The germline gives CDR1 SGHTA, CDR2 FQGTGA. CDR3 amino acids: CASSLTGGRSYNEQFF. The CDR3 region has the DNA TGTGCCAGCAGCTTAACCGGCGGGAGGTCCTACAATGAGCAGTTCTTC.

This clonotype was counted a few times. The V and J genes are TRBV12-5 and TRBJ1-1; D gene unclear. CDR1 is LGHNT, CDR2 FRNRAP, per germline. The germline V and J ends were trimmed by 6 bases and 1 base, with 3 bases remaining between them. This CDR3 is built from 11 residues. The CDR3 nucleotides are TGTGCTAGTGGAAGGAACACTGAAGCTTTCTTT. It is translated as CASGRNTEAFF.

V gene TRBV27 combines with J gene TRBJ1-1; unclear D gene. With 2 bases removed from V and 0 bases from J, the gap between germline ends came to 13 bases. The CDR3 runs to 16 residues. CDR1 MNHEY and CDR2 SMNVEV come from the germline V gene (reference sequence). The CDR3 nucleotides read TGTGCCAGCAGTTTAACGGCCCAAGGGATGAACACTGAAGCTTTCTTT. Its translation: CASSLTAQGMNTEAFF.

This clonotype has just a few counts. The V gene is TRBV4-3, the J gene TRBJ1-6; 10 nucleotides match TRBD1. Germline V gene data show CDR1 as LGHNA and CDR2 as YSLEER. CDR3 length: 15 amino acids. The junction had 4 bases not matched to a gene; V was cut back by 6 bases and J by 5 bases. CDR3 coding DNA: TGCGCCAGCAGGCTGGGGACAGGGGATAATTCACCCCTCCACTTT. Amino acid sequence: CASRLGTGDNSPLHF.

The CDR3 loop reads CASQGQYGGYTF. CDR3 DNA sequence: TGCGCCAGCCAAGGACAGTATGGGGGCTACACCTTC. This chain connects TRBV5-1 to TRBJ1-2, with a weak D call TRBD1 (6 bases). Germline V gives CDR1 SGHRS, CDR2 YFSETQ. This CDR3 has 12 amino acids. V was shortened by 7 bases and J by 8 bases, with 15 bases between the two germline ends. The entire variable domain, with the rest obtained from reference TRBV5-1 and TRBJ1-2, is as follows: KAGVTQTPRYLIKTRGQQVTLSCSPISGHRSVSWYQQTPGQGLQFLFEYFSETQRNKGNFPGRFSGRQFSNSRSEMNVSTLELGDSALYLCASQGQYGGYTFGSGTRLTVV.

In DNA, the CDR3 is TGCGCCAGCAGCCGAACTGTGGATTTTGAAGCTTTCTTT. Its protein product is CASSRTVDFEAFF. The J gene is TRBJ1-1, the V gene TRBV4-3; D unresolved. V was pared by 4 bases and J by 7 bases, with 13 bases between. Germline V gene lookup returns CDR1 LGHNA and CDR2 YSLEER. The CDR3 runs 13 residues.

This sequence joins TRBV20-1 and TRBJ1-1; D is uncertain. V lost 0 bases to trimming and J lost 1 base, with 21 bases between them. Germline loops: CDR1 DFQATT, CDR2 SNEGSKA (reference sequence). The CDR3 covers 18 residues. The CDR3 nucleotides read TGCAGTGCTAGAGATGTCCTTCGGCTTCTTCGGGGGAACACTGAAGCTTTCTTT. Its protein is CSARDVLRLLRGNTEAFF.

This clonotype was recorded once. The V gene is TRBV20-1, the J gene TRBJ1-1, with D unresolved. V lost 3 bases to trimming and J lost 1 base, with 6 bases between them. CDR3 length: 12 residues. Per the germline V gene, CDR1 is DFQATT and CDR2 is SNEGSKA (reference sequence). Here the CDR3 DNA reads TGCAGTGCTAGCTTCAAGAACACTGAAGCTTTCTTT. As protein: CSASFKNTEAFF.

The CDR3 nucleotides are TGCGCCAGCAGCGAAGGACAGGGGAACTATGGCTACACCTTC. Translating it yields CASSEGQGNYGYTF. The chain is built from TRBV5-1 and TRBJ1-2; TRBD1 agrees at 9 bases. The CDR3 is made up of 14 amino acids. V shed 4 bases, J shed 2 bases, and the junction held 3 bases outside the gene matches. From germline, CDR1 is SGHRS and CDR2 YFSETQ. The variable domain in full, completed from reference TRBV5-1 and TRBJ1-2, reads KAGVTQTPRYLIKTRGQQVTLSCSPISGHRSVSWYQQTPGQGLQFLFEYFSETQRNKGNFPGRFSGRQFSNSRSEMNVSTLELGDSALYLCASSEGQGNYGYTFGSGTRLTVV.

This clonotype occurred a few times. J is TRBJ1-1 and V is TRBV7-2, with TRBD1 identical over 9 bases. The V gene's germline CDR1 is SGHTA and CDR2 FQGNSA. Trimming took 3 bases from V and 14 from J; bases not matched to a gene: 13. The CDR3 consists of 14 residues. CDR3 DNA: TGTGCCAGCAGCTTGGGGACAGGGACGAGACTCTTCTTCTTT. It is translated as CASSLGTGTRLFFF.

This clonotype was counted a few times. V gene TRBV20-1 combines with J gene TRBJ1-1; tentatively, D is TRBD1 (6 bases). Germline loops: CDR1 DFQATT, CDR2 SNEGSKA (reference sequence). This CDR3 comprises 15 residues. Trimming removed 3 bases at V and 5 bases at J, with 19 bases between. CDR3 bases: TGCAGTGCTAGTACGGGGGCCCGGCGTGGTACTGAAGCTTTCTTT. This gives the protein CSASTGARRGTEAFF.

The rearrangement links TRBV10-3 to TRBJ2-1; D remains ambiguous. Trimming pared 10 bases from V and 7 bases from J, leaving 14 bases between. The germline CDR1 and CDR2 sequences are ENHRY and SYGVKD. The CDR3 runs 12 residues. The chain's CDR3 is CATRPSWNEQFF. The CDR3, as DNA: TGTGCCACCAGACCGTCTTGGAATGAGCAGTTCTTC.

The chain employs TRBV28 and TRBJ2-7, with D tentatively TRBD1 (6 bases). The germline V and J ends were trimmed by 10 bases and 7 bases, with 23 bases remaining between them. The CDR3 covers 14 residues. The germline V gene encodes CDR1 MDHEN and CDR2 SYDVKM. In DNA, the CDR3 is TGTGCCACCCTAGGAGCAGGTTTTAGGGGGGAGCAGTACTTC. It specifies CATLGAGFRGEQYF. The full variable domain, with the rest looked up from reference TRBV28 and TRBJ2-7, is DVKVTQSSRYLVKRTGEKVFLECVQDMDHENMFWYRQDPGLGLRLIYFSYDVKMKEKGDIPEGYSVSREKKERFSLILESASTNQTSMYLCATLGAGFRGEQYFGPGTRLTVT.

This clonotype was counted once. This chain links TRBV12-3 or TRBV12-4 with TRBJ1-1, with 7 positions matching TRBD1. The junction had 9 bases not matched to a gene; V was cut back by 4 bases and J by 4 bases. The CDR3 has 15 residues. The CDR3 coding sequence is TGTGCCAGCAGTTCCGCTCGAGCAGGGGGCACTGAAGCTTTCTTT. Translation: CASSSARAGGTEAFF.

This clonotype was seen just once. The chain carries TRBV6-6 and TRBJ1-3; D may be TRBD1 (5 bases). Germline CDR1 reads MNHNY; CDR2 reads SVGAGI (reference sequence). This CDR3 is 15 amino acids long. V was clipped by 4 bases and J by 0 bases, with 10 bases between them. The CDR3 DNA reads TGTGCCAGCAGTTGGGACGGAGACTCTGGAAACACCATATATTTT. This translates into CASSWDGDSGNTIYF.

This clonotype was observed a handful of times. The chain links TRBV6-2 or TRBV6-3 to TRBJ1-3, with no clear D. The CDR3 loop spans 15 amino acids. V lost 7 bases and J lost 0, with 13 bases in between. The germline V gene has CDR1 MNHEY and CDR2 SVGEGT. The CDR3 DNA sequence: TGTGCCAGCACCCCTCCTGTGAGCTCTGGAAACACCATATATTTT. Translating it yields CASTPPVSSGNTIYF.

Here the CDR3 reads CASLSPETGNTEAFF. The CDR3 DNA is TGTGCCAGCTTGTCCCCCGAAACCGGGAACACTGAAGCTTTCTTT. The V gene is TRBV28, the J gene TRBJ1-1; D uncertain. The CDR3 has 15 amino acids. V was cut by 8 bases and J by 1 base, with 17 bases left in between. Germline values: CDR1 MDHEN, CDR2 SYDVKM.

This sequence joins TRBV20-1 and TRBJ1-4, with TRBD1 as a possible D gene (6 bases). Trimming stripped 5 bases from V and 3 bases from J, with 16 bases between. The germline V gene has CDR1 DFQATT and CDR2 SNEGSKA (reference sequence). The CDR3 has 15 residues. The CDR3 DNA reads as TGCAGTGCTGGTGAAGGGGGTTTGGCTAATGAAAAACTGTTTTTT. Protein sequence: CSAGEGGLANEKLFF.

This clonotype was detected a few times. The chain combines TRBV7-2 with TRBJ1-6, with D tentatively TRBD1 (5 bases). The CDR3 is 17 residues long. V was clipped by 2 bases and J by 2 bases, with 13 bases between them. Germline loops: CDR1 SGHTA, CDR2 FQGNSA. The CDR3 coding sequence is TGTGCCAGCAGCTTATTTTCCGGGACGCCCTATAATTCACCCCTCCACTTT. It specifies CASSLFSGTPYNSPLHF. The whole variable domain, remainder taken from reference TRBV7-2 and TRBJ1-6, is GAGVSQSPSNKVTEKGKDVELRCDPISGHTALYWYRQSLGQGLEFLIYFQGNSAPDKSGLPSDRFSAERTGGSVSTLTIQRTQQEDSAVYLCASSLFSGTPYNSPLHFGNGTRLTVT.

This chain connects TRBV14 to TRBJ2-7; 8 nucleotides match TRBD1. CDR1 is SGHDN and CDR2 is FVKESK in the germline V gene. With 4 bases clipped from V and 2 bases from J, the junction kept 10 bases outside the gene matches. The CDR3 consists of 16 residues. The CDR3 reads CASSRLMGTGAYEQYF. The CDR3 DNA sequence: TGTGCCAGCAGCCGGCTGATGGGGACAGGAGCCTACGAGCAGTACTTC.

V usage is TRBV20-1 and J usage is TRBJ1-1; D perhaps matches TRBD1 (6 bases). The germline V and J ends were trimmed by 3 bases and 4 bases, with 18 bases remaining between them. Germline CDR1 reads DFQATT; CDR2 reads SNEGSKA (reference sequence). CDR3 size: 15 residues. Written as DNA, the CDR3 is TGCAGTGCTAGGGCCCCCTGGGACACGAGCACTGAAGCTTTCTTT. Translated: CSARAPWDTSTEAFF.

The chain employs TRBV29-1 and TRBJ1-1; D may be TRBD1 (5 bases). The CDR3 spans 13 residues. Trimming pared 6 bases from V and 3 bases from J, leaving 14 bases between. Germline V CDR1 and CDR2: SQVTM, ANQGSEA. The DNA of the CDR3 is TGCAGCGTGATGGGGGGAGGATACACTGAAGCTTTCTTT. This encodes CSVMGGGYTEAFF.

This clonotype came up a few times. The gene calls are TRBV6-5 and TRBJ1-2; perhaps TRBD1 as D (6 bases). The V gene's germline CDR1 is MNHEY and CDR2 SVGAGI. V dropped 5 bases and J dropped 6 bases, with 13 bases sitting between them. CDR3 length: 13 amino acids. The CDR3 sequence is CASSMPGANGYTF. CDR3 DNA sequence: TGTGCCAGCAGTATGCCAGGGGCTAATGGCTACACCTTC.